This TCR beta chain was captured by sequencing in a study of graft-versus-host responses after intestinal transplantation. On this clone itself: The antigen remains unidentified.

Sequencing was performed with immunoSEQ multiplex PCR; in TCRdb, only in-frame clones are kept and a portion is missing. The top ten clones hold 2% to 3% of a sample with roughly 50,000 clones, around 90% of them seen once. V lost 4 bases, J lost 5 bases, and 20 bases lay in between. The CDR3 sequence is 16 residues long. Germline V gene sequence: CDR1 LGHNA, CDR2 YSLEER. This receptor was obtained from a human donor who was the organ donor for an intestinal transplant. The chain couples TRBV4-3 to TRBJ1-2; D possibly corresponds to TRBD1 (5 bases). This specimen was unstimulated CD4+ T cells sorted from spleen or lymph node cells, taken before transplant. The DNA of the CDR3 is TGCGCCAGCAGCCGATCTGCGGGCAGGGAAGGGTATGGCTACACCTTC. Its translation is CASSRSAGREGYGYTF.